This T cell receptor (beta chain) was found in a study of cytotoxic CD8 clonotypes in ibrutinib-treated CLL. Study-wide findings and caveats: Baseline clonality, above age-matched healthy donor levels, tracked circulating CD8+ T-cell counts. Before falling back toward baseline at progression, clonality had risen at the time of ibrutinib response. Clonotypes that were public were uncommon, and they contracted or stayed stable on treatment.

Depths of 1 in 200,000 to 1 in 1 million T cells were the sequencing target. TCRdb keeps only in-frame clones here, not all; method: immunoSEQ multiplex PCR. The sample yields some 130,000 clones, roughly three quarters seen once. The CDR3 consists of 12 residues. Germline V gives CDR1 SGHNT, CDR2 YYREEE (reference sequence). Trimming took off 4 bases at V and 0 bases at J, with 4 bases between the two ends. Notes on this clone: Its antigen remains unknown.

The receptor was isolated from a human donor with chronic lymphocytic leukemia. The chain is built from TRBV5-4 and TRBJ2-5; D is unresolved. The sequences come from PBMCs, collected after 24 months of ibrutinib treatment. The CDR3 protein is CASSADQETQYF. The CDR3 DNA is TGTGCCAGCAGCGCGGACCAAGAGACCCAGTACTTC.